This is a list of T cell receptor beta chains from one sample in a study of breast tumors, draining lymph nodes, adjacent tissues. TCRdb re-analysed the multiplex PCR reads in MiXCR, keeping a single row per CDR3 protein. The sample records 200,000 to 250,000 distinct CDR3 sequences, less than 45% being singletons. The sequencing sample was made of axillary lymph node tissue. The receptors here all came from a female donor with breast cancer. Some clones in this sample may be carry-over from other donors' samples. Both conserved end residues are part of each CDR3. A D gene is named only where the DNA matches it firmly. The listing skips clone size in some rows; elsewhere it reads once, few, many or a size class.

V gene	clone size	D gene	J gene	CDR3 protein	CDR3 DNA
TRBV29-1	many	TRBD2	TRBJ2-3	CSVGLLAGANTDTQYF	TGCAGCGTTGGGTTGCTAGCGGGAGCGAACACAGATACGCAGTATTTT
TRBV5-1	many	.	TRBJ1-3	CASKTVPSGNTIYF	TGCGCCAGCAAGACAGTACCTTCTGGAAACACCATATATTTT
TRBV12-3/TRBV12-4	.	.	TRBJ2-5	CASSPRGLGAETQYF	TGTGCCAGCAGTCCCCGAGGTTTGGGGGCGGAGACCCAGTACTTC
TRBV7-2	few	.	TRBJ2-1	CASSPPLFAQIEQLF	TGTGCCAGCAGCCCCCCCCTTTTCGCCCAAATTGAGCAGCTCTTC
TRBV20-1	.	TRBD2	TRBJ2-1	CSARDSGGGYNEQFF	TGCAGTGCTAGAGATAGCGGGGGAGGCTACAATGAGCAGTTCTTC
TRBV24-1	many	TRBD1	TRBJ2-2	CATSDTRGRADTGELFF	TGTGCCACCAGTGACACCAGGGGGCGCGCGGACACCGGGGAGCTGTTTTTT
TRBV4-1	many	.	TRBJ2-7	CASSQGLGGWEQYF	TGCGCCAGCAGCCAGGGGTTAGGCGGTTGGGAGCAGTACTTC
TRBV7-6	many	.	TRBJ1-2	CASSSVAGTLNYGYTF	TGTGCCAGCAGCTCTGTCGCGGGGACCCTTAACTATGGCTACACCTTC
TRBV4-3	many	TRBD1	TRBJ1-5	CASSQETGKDQPQHF	TGCGCCAGCAGCCAAGAGACAGGGAAGGATCAGCCCCAGCATTTT
TRBV20-1	many	TRBD2	TRBJ2-3	CSHPRLAADTQYF	TGCAGTCACCCACGACTAGCGGCAGATACGCAGTATTTT
TRBV5-1	many	.	TRBJ1-2	CASSLALGVNYGYTF	TGCGCCAGCAGCTTGGCTCTGGGCGTTAACTATGGCTACACCTTC
TRBV18	many	TRBD2	TRBJ2-5	CASSPPGRGETQYF	TGTGCCAGCTCACCACCCGGGAGGGGAGAGACCCAGTACTTC
TRBV7-9	many	TRBD2	TRBJ2-7	CASSLDTSGREYF	TGTGCCAGCAGCTTAGACACTAGCGGGAGGGAGTACTTC
TRBV6-1	many	.	TRBJ1-5	CASRQISNQPQHF	TGTGCCAGCAGACAAATTAGCAATCAGCCCCAGCATTTT
TRBV2	many	TRBD2	TRBJ2-3	CASSGEGDTQYF	TGTGCCAGCAGTGGGGAGGGAGATACGCAGTATTTT
TRBV6-1	.	.	TRBJ1-5	CASSEPRYSNQPQHF	TGTGCCAGCAGTGAACCCAGGTATAGCAATCAGCCCCAGCATTTT